Listed here are 23 T cell receptor beta chains from one sample, sequenced in a study of blood T cell repertoires in COVID-19. Sequencing used immunoSEQ multiplex PCR; TCRdb keeps in-frame clones, though not all of them. Among 250,000 or so clones listed, about 90% were seen once. Sample: PBMCs or T cells enriched from blood (not recorded which). These receptor sequences come from a woman aged 25 to 39 who had been exposed to COVID-19.

This chain joins TRBV5-1 and TRBJ1-3, with D perhaps TRBD1 (6 bases). Germline V CDR1 and CDR2: SGHRS, YFSETQ. V was pared by 1 base and J by 0 bases, with 11 bases between. The CDR3 has 16 residues. CDR3 DNA sequence: TGCGCCAGCAGCTTGCAGGGGTCTTACTCTGGAAACACCATATATTTT. It is translated as CASSLQGSYSGNTIYF.

The chain joins TRBV30 to TRBJ1-4, with 7 bases that match TRBD1. V trimming: 3 bases; J trimming: 8 bases; junction bases outside the gene matches: 6. The CDR3 covers 13 residues. Germline-derived CDR1 and CDR2 are GTSNPN and SVGIG (reference sequence). The CDR3 spells CAWRTGLGEKLFF. Written as DNA, the CDR3 is TGTGCCTGGAGGACAGGGTTGGGGGAAAAACTGTTTTTT.

V and J are TRBV5-1 and TRBJ1-6, with TRBD1 matching 10 bases. V gave up 0 bases and J gave up 9 bases; unmatched junction bases: 6. CDR1 is SGHRS, CDR2 YFSETQ, per germline. The CDR3 has 16 amino acids. The CDR3 is CASSLAGQGIGSPLHF. DNA for the CDR3: TGCGCCAGCAGCTTGGCGGGACAGGGGATAGGTTCACCCCTCCACTTT. The variable domain in full, completed from reference TRBV5-1 and TRBJ1-6, reads KAGVTQTPRYLIKTRGQQVTLSCSPISGHRSVSWYQQTPGQGLQFLFEYFSETQRNKGNFPGRFSGRQFSNSRSEMNVSTLELGDSALYLCASSLAGQGIGSPLHFGNGTRLTVT.

The V gene is TRBV5-4, the J gene TRBJ2-7; 7 positions agree with TRBD2. This CDR3 is built from 15 residues. The trim removed 1 base at V and 3 bases at J, leaving 7 bases unmatched. Germline assignment: CDR1 SGHNT and CDR2 YYREEE (reference sequence). CDR3 residues: CASSLPGTINYEQYF. For the CDR3, the DNA is TGTGCCAGCAGCTTGCCCGGGACTATCAACTACGAGCAGTACTTC.

The genes are TRBV2 and TRBJ2-5, with 8 bases matching TRBD2. The CDR3 contains 14 residues. Germline trimming cut 3 bases from V and 1 base from J; bases unmatched to any gene: 1. Germline V gene data show CDR1 as SNHLY and CDR2 as FYNNEI. DNA of the CDR3: TGTGCCAGCAGTGATCTAGCGGGCCAAGAGACCCAGTACTTC. Translating it yields CASSDLAGQETQYF.

The chain recombines TRBV7-3 with TRBJ1-1; no clear D. V dropped 1 base and J dropped 3 bases, with 12 bases sitting between them. Per the germline V gene, CDR1 is SGHTA and CDR2 is FQGTGA. This CDR3 contains 15 residues. The CDR3 bases are TGTGCCAGCAGCTTAAATCTGGGAGGCGACACTGAAGCTTTCTTT. Translation: CASSLNLGGDTEAFF. Full variable domain (missing parts from reference TRBV7-3 and TRBJ1-1): GAGVSQTPSNKVTEKGKYVELRCDPISGHTALYWYRQSLGQGPEFLIYFQGTGAADDSGLPNDRFFAVRPEGSVSTLKIQRTERGDSAVYLCASSLNLGGDTEAFFGQGTRLTVV.

This clone was seen a handful of times. The chain carries TRBV10-1 and TRBJ2-1; TRBD2 matches at 11 bases. CDR3 size: 18 residues. From germline, CDR1 is WNHNN and CDR2 SYGVQD (reference sequence). The junction had 9 bases not matched to a gene; V was cut back by 5 bases and J by 0 bases. CDR3 residues: CASSPGLADPSSYNEQFF. The CDR3 region has the DNA TGCGCCAGCAGTCCGGGACTAGCGGACCCGAGCTCCTACAATGAGCAGTTCTTC.

V gene TRBV5-1 combines with J gene TRBJ1-1; 7 bases are shared with TRBD1. The CDR3 sequence is 15 residues long. Germline CDR1 reads SGHRS; CDR2 reads YFSETQ. J gave up 2 bases and V 4 bases, and 8 bases lay outside the gene matches. CDR3 in DNA: TGCGCCAGCAGCCCCTATTACAGGGGCAACACTGAAGCTTTCTTT. Amino acid sequence: CASSPYYRGNTEAFF.

V usage is TRBV15 and J usage is TRBJ1-5; D is uncertain. Germline CDR1 reads LNHNV; CDR2 reads YYDKDF (reference sequence). V shed 5 bases and J shed 7 bases, with 15 bases lying between them. CDR3 size: 14 residues. CDR3 coding DNA: TGTGCCACCAGCTCCAGCTCGTGGGAGCAGCCCCAGCATTTT. It encodes CATSSSSWEQPQHF.

V and J are TRBV7-9 and TRBJ2-1, with D maybe TRBD2 (6 bases). The CDR3 loop spans 17 amino acids. Trimming removed 8 bases from V and 0 bases from J, with 20 bases in between. Germline V gene lookup returns CDR1 SEHNR and CDR2 FQNEAQ (reference sequence). CDR3 protein: CASDRGKTGSSYNEQFF. Written as DNA, the CDR3 is TGTGCCAGCGACCGGGGAAAAACCGGGAGCTCCTACAATGAGCAGTTCTTC.

This chain uses TRBV30 with TRBJ1-2, with D uncertain. Germline CDR1 GTSNPN, CDR2 SVGIG (reference sequence). The CDR3 is made up of 13 amino acids. V shed 5 bases and J shed 8 bases, with 18 bases lying between them. This CDR3 is CAWGQKVEAGYTF. CDR3 sequence (DNA): TGTGCCTGGGGGCAGAAGGTAGAGGCAGGCTACACCTTC.

The chain carries TRBV5-6 and TRBJ1-4, with TRBD1 matching 9 bases. The germline gives CDR1 SGHDT, CDR2 YYEEEE. With 1 base clipped from V and 3 bases from J, the junction kept 7 bases outside the gene matches. CDR3 length: 17 amino acids. The CDR3 region is CASSLRSGTGPNEKLFF. CDR3 DNA sequence: TGTGCCAGCAGCTTGAGGTCGGGGACAGGGCCTAATGAAAAACTGTTTTTT.

This clone has a single count. V gene TRBV27 combines with J gene TRBJ2-2; 11 nucleotides line up with TRBD1. There are 15 residues in the CDR3. Germline V CDR1 and CDR2: MNHEY, SMNVEV (reference sequence). The V segment lost 8 bases and the J segment 3 bases; nucleotides outside the gene matches: 5. CDR3 DNA: TGTGCCAGCTCGGACAGGGGGCCCGACACCGGGGAGCTGTTTTTT. It translates to CASSDRGPDTGELFF.

This clone has just a few counts. The CDR3 coding sequence is TGTGCCAGCAGCGCTGAATCGGTGCAGTACTTC. It codes for CASSAESVQYF. This chain links TRBV5-4 with TRBJ2-7; no clear D gene. Germline-derived CDR1 and CDR2 are SGHNT and YYREEE (reference sequence). There are 11 residues in the CDR3. V was shortened by 4 bases and J by 9 bases, with 11 bases between the two germline ends.

The chain combines TRBV29-1 with TRBJ2-2, with 12 bases that match TRBD2. The germline V gene has CDR1 SQVTM and CDR2 ANQGSEA. The CDR3 covers 17 residues. V lost 2 bases and J lost 6; bases outside the gene matches: 10. The CDR3 region has the DNA TGCAGCGTTGAAAAACGACCGGGACTAGCGGGTCCCGGGGAGCTGTTTTTT. This translates into CSVEKRPGLAGPGELFF.

The chain uses TRBV19 and TRBJ2-2; D is ambiguous. Germline V CDR1 and CDR2: LNHDA, SQIVND (reference sequence). Trimming removed 3 bases from V and 0 bases from J, with 11 bases in between. The CDR3 sequence is 16 residues long. The CDR3 DNA reads TGTGCCAGTAGTATGGCAGGAATAACGAACACCGGGGAGCTGTTTTTT. Its protein product is CASSMAGITNTGELFF.

V is TRBV5-4 and J is TRBJ2-5; perhaps TRBD2 as D (5 bases). CDR1 and CDR2 from the germline V gene are SGHNT and YYREEE (reference sequence). V was trimmed by 1 base and J by 4 bases, leaving 11 bases between them. CDR3 length: 14 amino acids. The CDR3 protein is CASSLRRDLETQYF. The CDR3 nucleotides are TGTGCCAGCAGCTTGCGACGGGATTTAGAGACCCAGTACTTC. Full variable domain (rest looked up from reference TRBV5-4 and TRBJ2-5): ETGVTQSPTHLIKTRGQQVTLRCSSQSGHNTVSWYQQALGQGPQFIFQYYREEENGRGNFPPRFSGLQFPNYSSELNVNALELDDSALYLCASSLRRDLETQYFGPGTRLLVL.

The V and J genes are TRBV27 and TRBJ2-3, with D possibly TRBD1 on 6 matching bases. Germline-derived CDR1 and CDR2 are MNHEY and SMNVEV (reference sequence). V lost 6 bases, J lost 0 bases, and 13 bases lay in between. This CDR3 contains 15 residues. The CDR3 region is CASSQTGPSTDTQYF. The CDR3 nucleotides are TGTGCCAGCAGCCAAACAGGGCCGAGCACAGATACGCAGTATTTT.

The chain has TRBV6-6 and TRBJ2-7, with 10 bases that match TRBD1. Germline assignment: CDR1 MNHNY and CDR2 SVGAGI (reference sequence). With 4 bases clipped from V and 0 bases from J, the junction kept 3 bases outside the gene matches. The CDR3 covers 15 residues. For the CDR3, the DNA is TGTGCCAGCAGTTGGGACAGGGGATTCTCCTACGAGCAGTACTTC. Translating it yields CASSWDRGFSYEQYF.

V usage is TRBV27 and J usage is TRBJ1-5; 7 bases are a match to TRBD1. CDR1 is MNHEY and CDR2 is SMNVEV in the germline V gene (reference sequence). The trim removed 4 bases at V and 6 bases at J, leaving 6 bases unmatched. The CDR3 sequence is 14 residues long. CDR3 bases: TGTGCCAGCAGTTACAGGGGAACGGGTCAGCCCCAGCATTTT. This translates into CASSYRGTGQPQHF.

The V gene is TRBV5-4, the J gene TRBJ2-7; D ambiguous. The CDR3 spans 13 residues. Germline CDR1 and CDR2: SGHNT and YYREEE (reference sequence). V was cut by 4 bases and J by 3 bases, with 11 bases left in between. The CDR3 sequence is CASSPWSSYEQYF. The CDR3 DNA reads as TGTGCCAGCAGCCCATGGAGCAGCTACGAGCAGTACTTC.

This chain uses TRBV11-2 with TRBJ2-4; D might be TRBD1 (5 bases). Germline V lookup: CDR1 SGHAT, CDR2 FQNNGV. V shed 2 bases and J shed 3 bases, with 20 bases lying between them. The CDR3 is made up of 18 amino acids. This chain's CDR3 is CASSLTLKTQGVKNIQYF. In nucleotides, the CDR3 is TGTGCCAGCAGCTTAACTTTGAAAACCCAGGGCGTCAAAAACATTCAGTACTTC.

The V gene is TRBV5-4, the J gene TRBJ1-6; the match to TRBD1 covers 7 bases. Germline V CDR1 and CDR2: SGHNT, YYREEE (reference sequence). The CDR3 spans 16 residues. V lost 1 base and J lost 7; bases outside the gene matches: 8. The CDR3 sequence is CASSLRQGGGNSPLHF. The CDR3 region has the DNA TGTGCCAGCAGCTTGAGGCAGGGGGGAGGAAATTCACCCCTCCACTTT.